This T cell receptor beta chain comes out of a study of blood T cell repertoires in COVID-19. This table comes from immunoSEQ multiplex PCR, and its TCRdb copy is limited to in-frame clones, with some not included. This sample carries 250,000 to 300,000 clones, over 75% of them seen once, and the ten largest clones take 9.5% to 11%. This CDR3 comprises 18 residues. Trimming removed 3 bases from V and 7 bases from J; junction bases left unmatched: 15. Germline lookup yields CDR1 LNHNV and CDR2 YYDKDF (reference sequence). The chain recombines TRBV15 with TRBJ2-5, with 12 bases matching TRBD1. This sequence originates from a woman in her 70s with acute or convalescent COVID-19. The specimen sequenced was peripheral blood. This chain's CDR3 is CATSREGNAGTGGATQYF. Here the CDR3 DNA reads TGTGCCACCAGCAGGGAGGGGAACGCCGGGACAGGGGGCGCGACCCAGTACTTC.